This T cell receptor (beta chain) originates from a study of shared clonotypes between healthy human individuals. The CDR3 loop spans 15 amino acids. The germline V and J ends were trimmed by 0 bases and 0 bases, with 9 bases remaining between them. The germline V gene has CDR1 MNHEY and CDR2 SVGAGI. Worth noting for this clone: Its target is not known. Other DNA sequences in this sample translate to the same CDR3.

Clones were sequenced by immunoSEQ multiplex PCR, and TCRdb holds only the in-frame ones, with some missing. The profile shows more than 2,000,000 clones, roughly 92% of them singletons. General study findings and limits: The authors expected sequencing depth to affect clonotype sharing among donors. Non-shared clonotypes were found to have lower generation probabilities than the clonotypes that were shared by all four of the sorted-subset donors.

Donors were healthy HIV-negative adults without recent acute infections or vaccinations. Sample: naive CD4+ T cells sorted from blood. Subset specified: CD45RA+ positively selected. The origin of this receptor is a man in his late teens or twenties in good health. J is TRBJ2-7 and V is TRBV6-5, with D perhaps assigned TRBD1 or TRBD2 (5 bases each). DNA of the CDR3: TGTGCCAGCAGTTACTCGTCAGGGAGCTCCTACGAGCAGTACTTC. Amino acids: CASSYSSGSSYEQYF.